The T cell receptor beta chain under discussion was sequenced for a study of blood T cell repertoires in COVID-19. Study information: Samples of COVID-19 (acute and convalescent) were obtained from the United States, Italy and Spain.

TCRdb's table, derived via immunoSEQ multiplex PCR, lists solely in-frame clones and lacks some. The sample records about 44,000 clones, 87% being singletons. Trimming removed 5 bases from V and 4 bases from J; junction bases left unmatched: 2. In germline, CDR1 is SQVTM, CDR2 ANQGSEA. The CDR3 runs to 12 residues. Sequenced material: peripheral blood. V usage is TRBV29-1 and J usage is TRBJ1-5, with 7 bases lining up with TRBD1. This receptor was obtained from a woman of 80 years or more in a cohort sampled during active or convalescent COVID-19. CDR3 DNA: TGCAGCGTTCGGACAGGAAATCAGCCCCAGCATTTT. Protein product: CSVRTGNQPQHF. Drawing the rest from reference TRBV29-1 and TRBJ1-5, the complete variable domain is SAVISQKPSRDICQRGTSLTIQCQVDSQVTMMFWYRQQPGQSLTLIATANQGSEATYESGFVIDKFPISRPNLTFSTLTVSNMSPEDSSIYLCSVRTGNQPQHFGDGTRLSIL.